This T cell receptor beta chain is from a study of Tregs in tolerant kidney transplant recipients. Clones were sequenced by immunoSEQ multiplex PCR, and TCRdb holds only the in-frame ones, with some missing. The sample holds tens of thousands of clones. V shed 0 bases, J shed 4 bases, and the junction held 5 bases outside the gene matches. Per the germline V gene, CDR1 is MNHNS and CDR2 is SASEGT. This CDR3 is built from 16 residues. On this clone itself: Coverage ceases 3 residues before the CDR3 finishes, and the germline J gene fills in the end.

This TCR derives from a human donor who received a combined kidney and bone marrow transplant. Sequenced material: CD8+ T cells from blood, taken before the transplant. The chain joins TRBV6-1 to TRBJ2-1; 8 nucleotides match TRBD1. The CDR3: CASSEASDRVYNEQFF. The CDR3 bases that were read are TGTGCCAGCAGTGAAGCCTCGGACAGGGTGTACAATGAG.